Following are 20 T cell receptor beta chains from one sample sequenced in a study of beta chain features in type 1 diabetes. Study-level results: TCRB CDR3s from Type 1 diabetes patients were moderately but significantly shorter in all four CD4+ subsets.

Their specific antigens are unknown. The study reverse transcribed the entire isolated RNA, so it sequenced expressed TCRB transcripts. Generated by immunoSEQ multiplex PCR, the TCRdb table keeps only in-frame clones and is missing some. This table holds more than 300,000 clones, around 8.5% found once. Sequencing was done on a sample of central memory CD4+ T cells from blood. These receptors originate from a man aged 30 to 39 with type 1 diabetes.

This clone was detected a few times. The DNA of the CDR3 is TGTGCCAGCTCACCATGGCGGGACTCTGAAGCTTTCTTT. This translates into CASSPWRDSEAFF. V is TRBV18 and J is TRBJ1-1; D might be TRBD1 (5 bases). The CDR3 sequence is 13 residues long. The germline V gene encodes CDR1 KGHSH and CDR2 LQKENI. Trimming removed 2 bases from V and 6 bases from J, with 10 bases in between.

This clone has more than one count but fewer than ten. The CDR3 spells CASSQDLVSPETQYF. The CDR3 DNA reads TGCGCCAGCAGCCAAGATTTGGTCAGTCCAGAGACCCAGTACTTC. The chain is built from TRBV4-3 and TRBJ2-5; no firm D call. From germline, CDR1 is LGHNA and CDR2 YSLEER. The CDR3 length is 15 residues. Trimming took off 0 bases at V and 4 bases at J, with 12 bases between the two ends.

This clone came up a few times. In DNA, the CDR3 is TGTGCCAGCTCAACACGCCCGGGGACTAGCGGGGGGGCCAGCACAGATACGCAGTATTTT. The encoded protein is CASSTRPGTSGGASTDTQYF. This sequence joins TRBV18 and TRBJ2-3; 16 bases map to TRBD2. CDR1 is KGHSH and CDR2 is LQKENI in the germline V gene. The CDR3 contains 20 residues. V gave up 5 bases and J gave up 0 bases; unmatched junction bases: 11.

V gene TRBV4-3 combines with J gene TRBJ2-3; no clear D gene. This CDR3 region has 15 residues. V lost 0 bases and J 0 bases, leaving 7 bases between the germline ends. CDR1 LGHNA and CDR2 YSLEER come from the germline V gene. The CDR3 coding sequence is TGCGCCAGCAGCCAAGATCGCTATAGCACAGATACGCAGTATTTT. Its protein product is CASSQDRYSTDTQYF.

The rearrangement links TRBV13 to TRBJ1-1; the D is unclear. Trimming cost V 3 bases and J 10 bases, with 15 bases left between them. The germline gives CDR1 PRHDT, CDR2 FYEKMQ (reference sequence). The CDR3 is 13 residues long. The CDR3 coding sequence is TGTGCCAGCAGCTTGCGGCTGGGAACCGCAGCTTTCTTT. This encodes CASSLRLGTAAFF.

This clone was observed a single time. The chain joins TRBV7-8 to TRBJ1-5, with unresolved D. Trimming took 1 base from V and 9 from J, leaving 13 bases between them. Germline V gene lookup returns CDR1 SGHVS and CDR2 FQNEAQ. The CDR3 extends over 14 amino acids. CDR3 amino acids: CASSLEHGLSPQHF. The CDR3 DNA is TGTGCCAGCAGCTTAGAACACGGGCTCTCGCCCCAGCATTTT.

This clone has a handful of counts. In DNA form, the CDR3 reads TGTGCCAGCAGTGAATCGGGAAAGAGAAGTGAAAAACTGTTTTTT. Translation gives CASSESGKRSEKLFF. This chain connects TRBV25-1 to TRBJ1-4; D not certain. The CDR3 loop spans 15 amino acids. V was clipped by 1 base and J by 7 bases, with 13 bases between them. Germline V gene sequence: CDR1 MGHDK, CDR2 SYGVNS.

The V and J genes are TRBV29-1 and TRBJ2-2; perhaps D is TRBD1 or TRBD2 (5 bases each). This CDR3 region has 15 residues. V lost 6 bases and J lost 0, with 14 bases in between. Per germline, CDR1 SQVTM and CDR2 ANQGSEA. The CDR3 nucleotides read TGCAGCGTGGGGACGGAAGTCGCGAACACCGGGGAGCTGTTTTTT. This sequence encodes CSVGTEVANTGELFF.

This clone came up a few times. This chain links TRBV9 with TRBJ2-3; TRBD2 aligns across 11 bases. Looked up from germline, CDR1 is SGDLS and CDR2 is YYNGEE. The CDR3 totals 15 residues. Losses at the gene ends were 0 bases for V and 8 bases for J; bases not matched to a gene: 5. The DNA of the CDR3 is TGTGCCAGCAGCGTAGTTAGCGGGGGGGCCGGTACGCAGTATTTT. Translated: CASSVVSGGAGTQYF.

The sample holds a few counts of this clone. The chain carries TRBV7-9 and TRBJ1-4; TRBD1 matches 7 bases. V lost 5 bases to trimming and J lost 0 bases; unmatched junction nucleotides: 6. The CDR3 runs 16 residues. Germline values: CDR1 SEHNR, CDR2 FQNEAQ (reference sequence). In DNA, the CDR3 is TGTGCCAGCAGCACGGGACAGTTGACAACTAATGAAAAACTGTTTTTT. Its protein is CASSTGQLTTNEKLFF.

Worth noting for this clone: Given a far larger clone just one base away, this is likely a sequencing read error. The chain couples TRBV7-2 to TRBJ2-5, with 9 positions matching TRBD2. V was pared by 5 bases and J by 5 bases, with 6 bases of the junction left unmatched. Germline V gene lookup returns CDR1 SGHTA and CDR2 FQGNSA. This CDR3 contains 14 residues. The DNA for the CDR3 is TGTGCCAGCAGCGGGGCGGGGGGGCCGGAGACCCAGTACTTC. It specifies CASSGAGGPETQYF.

This chain connects TRBV29-1 to TRBJ2-2; D is tentatively TRBD1 or TRBD2 (5 bases each). The CDR3 sequence is 12 residues long. Trimming removed 5 bases at V and 6 bases at J, with 10 bases between. Germline V CDR1 and CDR2: SQVTM, ANQGSEA. CDR3 sequence reads: CSVTGGSGELFF. Here the CDR3 DNA reads TGCAGCGTTACTGGGGGTTCCGGGGAGCTGTTTTTT.

The chain employs TRBV15 and TRBJ2-5; D unresolved. Per the germline V gene, CDR1 is LNHNV and CDR2 is YYDKDF (reference sequence). Trimming took 1 base from V and 5 from J, leaving 14 bases between them. This CDR3 spans 15 amino acids. The CDR3 sequence: CATSRALALEETQYF. The CDR3 DNA is TGTGCCACCAGCAGAGCGCTCGCCCTAGAGGAGACCCAGTACTTC.

This clone appeared many times. The V call is TRBV2, the J call TRBJ1-5; D is unclear. Germline V gene sequence: CDR1 SNHLY, CDR2 FYNNEI. V was clipped by 3 bases and J by 0 bases, with 9 bases between them. The CDR3 is made up of 15 amino acids. CDR3 nucleotide sequence: TGTGCCAGCAGTGAGGAGGCACCTAGCAATCAGCCCCAGCATTTT. Its protein product is CASSEEAPSNQPQHF.

This clone has only a few counts. The V gene is TRBV4-3, the J gene TRBJ1-2; D gene unclear. CDR1 and CDR2 (germline): LGHNA, YSLEER. The CDR3 loop spans 13 amino acids. The ends were cut back, 0 bases at V and 8 bases at J, with 10 bases in the middle. The CDR3 reads CASSQEMQGGYTF. In DNA, the CDR3 is TGCGCCAGCAGCCAAGAGATGCAAGGGGGCTACACCTTC.

This clone was counted between two and nine times. The chain uses TRBV18 and TRBJ2-1; no definite D call. V lost 1 base, J lost 5 bases, and 9 bases lay in between. The germline V gene encodes CDR1 KGHSH and CDR2 LQKENI. The CDR3 is made up of 14 amino acids. The CDR3 nucleotides read TGTGCCAGCTCACCACAGGGAAAGGACAATGAGCAGTTCTTC. It specifies CASSPQGKDNEQFF.

Only a few counts were recorded for this clone. The V gene is TRBV27, the J gene TRBJ1-1; no clear D gene. The V gene's germline CDR1 is MNHEY and CDR2 SMNVEV (reference sequence). The CDR3 has 14 amino acids. Trimming left V 3 bases short and J 1 base short, with 9 bases between. CDR3 nucleotides: TGTGCCAGCAGTTTTGGGCAGAAGAACACTGAAGCTTTCTTT. It encodes CASSFGQKNTEAFF.

This clone has only a few counts. The rearrangement joins TRBV30 to TRBJ1-5; no definite D call. This CDR3 has 14 residues. Germline lookup yields CDR1 GTSNPN and CDR2 SVGIG (reference sequence). Trimming shortened V by 2 bases and J by 0 bases, and 8 bases separated the two germline ends. The CDR3: CAWSRPYSNQPQHF. DNA of the CDR3: TGTGCCTGGAGTAGGCCCTATAGCAATCAGCCCCAGCATTTT.

This clone was recorded a few times. The chain has TRBV18 and TRBJ1-1, with a weak D call TRBD1 (6 bases). The CDR3 runs 15 residues. The germline V gene encodes CDR1 KGHSH and CDR2 LQKENI. Trimming shortened V by 3 bases and J by 0 bases, and 11 bases separated the two germline ends. CDR3 nucleotide sequence: TGTGCCAGCTCACCCAGGGGAGGAATGAACACTGAAGCTTTCTTT. Its protein is CASSPRGGMNTEAFF.

In DNA, the CDR3 is TGTGCCAGCAGCTTAGGAGAGGGCAGGGTATTGGGAGGCTACACCTTC. Amino acid sequence: CASSLGEGRVLGGYTF. V usage is TRBV7-8 and J usage is TRBJ1-2, with a tentative D call TRBD1 (5 bases). CDR1 and CDR2 from the germline V gene are SGHVS and FQNEAQ. This CDR3 has 16 residues. Trimming took off 1 base at V and 8 bases at J, with 20 bases between the two ends. Full variable domain (outside the CDR3, taken from reference TRBV7-8 and TRBJ1-2): GAGVSQSPRYKVAKRGQDVALRCDPISGHVSLFWYQQALGQGPEFLTYFQNEAQLDKSGLPSDRFFAERPEGSVSTLKIQRTQQEDSAVYLCASSLGEGRVLGGYTFGSGTRLTVV.